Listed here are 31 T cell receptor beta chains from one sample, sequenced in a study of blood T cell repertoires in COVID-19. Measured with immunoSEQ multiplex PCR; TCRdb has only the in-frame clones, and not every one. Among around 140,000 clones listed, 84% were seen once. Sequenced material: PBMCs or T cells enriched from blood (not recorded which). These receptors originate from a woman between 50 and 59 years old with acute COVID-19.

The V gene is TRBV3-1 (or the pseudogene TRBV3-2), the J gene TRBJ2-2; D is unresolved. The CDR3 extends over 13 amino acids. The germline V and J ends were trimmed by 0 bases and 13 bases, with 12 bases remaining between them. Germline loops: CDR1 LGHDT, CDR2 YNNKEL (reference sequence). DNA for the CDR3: TGTGCCAGCAGCCAAGATTCGATTACTACGCTGTTTTTT. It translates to CASSQDSITTLFF.

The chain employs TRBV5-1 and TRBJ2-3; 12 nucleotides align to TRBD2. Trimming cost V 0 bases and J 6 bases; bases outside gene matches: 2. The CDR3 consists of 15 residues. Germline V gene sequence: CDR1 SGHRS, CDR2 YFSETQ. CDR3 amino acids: CASSLGGTSGDTQYF. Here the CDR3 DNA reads TGCGCCAGCAGCTTGGGTGGGACTAGCGGGGATACGCAGTATTTT.

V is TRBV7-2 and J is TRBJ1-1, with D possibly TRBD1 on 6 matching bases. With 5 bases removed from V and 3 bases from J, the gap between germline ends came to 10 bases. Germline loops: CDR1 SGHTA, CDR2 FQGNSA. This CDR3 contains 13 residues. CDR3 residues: CASSRGWDTEAFF. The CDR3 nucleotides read TGTGCCAGCAGCAGGGGGTGGGACACTGAAGCTTTCTTT.

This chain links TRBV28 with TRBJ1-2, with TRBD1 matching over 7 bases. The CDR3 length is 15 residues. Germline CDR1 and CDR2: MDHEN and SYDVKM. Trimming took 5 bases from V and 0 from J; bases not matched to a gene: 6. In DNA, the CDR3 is TGTGCCAGCAGTCCGGCCGGGACAGCTAACTATGGCTACACCTTC. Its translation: CASSPAGTANYGYTF.

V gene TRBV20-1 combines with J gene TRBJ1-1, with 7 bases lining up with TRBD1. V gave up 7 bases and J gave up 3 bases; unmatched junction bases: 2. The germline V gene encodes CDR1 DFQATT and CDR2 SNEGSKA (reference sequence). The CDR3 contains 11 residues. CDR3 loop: CSGQGDTEAFF. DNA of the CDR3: TGCAGTGGACAGGGTGACACTGAAGCTTTCTTT.

This CDR3 is CANPGLAGWRDTQYF. As DNA, the CDR3 is TGCGCCAACCCCGGACTAGCGGGATGGAGGGATACGCAGTATTTT. The chain combines TRBV5-1 with TRBJ2-3; 12 bases align to TRBD2. This CDR3 contains 15 residues. The germline gives CDR1 SGHRS, CDR2 YFSETQ. V lost 9 bases and J lost 6; bases outside the gene matches: 11.

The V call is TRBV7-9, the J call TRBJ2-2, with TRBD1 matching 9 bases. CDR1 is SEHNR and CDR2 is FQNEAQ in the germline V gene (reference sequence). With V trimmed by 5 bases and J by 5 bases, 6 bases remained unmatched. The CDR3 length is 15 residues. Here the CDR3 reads CASSLGTGRTGELFF. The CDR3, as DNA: TGTGCCAGCAGCCTAGGGACAGGGAGGACCGGGGAGCTGTTTTTT.

This chain's CDR3 is CASSVRAALHQPQHF. For the CDR3, the DNA is TGTGCCAGCAGTGTCAGGGCAGCTCTTCATCAGCCCCAGCATTTT. The chain links TRBV2 to TRBJ1-5; TRBD1 might be the D (5 bases). This CDR3 is built from 15 residues. V lost 4 bases to trimming and J lost 5 bases, with 15 bases between them. The V gene's germline CDR1 is SNHLY and CDR2 FYNNEI.

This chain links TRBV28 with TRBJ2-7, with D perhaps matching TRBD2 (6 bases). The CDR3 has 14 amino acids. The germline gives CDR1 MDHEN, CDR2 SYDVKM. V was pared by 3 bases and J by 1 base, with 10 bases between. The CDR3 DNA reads TGTGCCAGCAGTTTGGGGACTTTTTCCTACGAGCAGTACTTC. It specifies CASSLGTFSYEQYF.

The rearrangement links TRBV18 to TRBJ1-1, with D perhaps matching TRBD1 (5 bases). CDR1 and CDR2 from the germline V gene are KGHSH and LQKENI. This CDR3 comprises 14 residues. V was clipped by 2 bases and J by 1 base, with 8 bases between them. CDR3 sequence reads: CASSPVQENTEAFF. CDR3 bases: TGTGCCAGCTCACCAGTACAGGAGAACACTGAAGCTTTCTTT.

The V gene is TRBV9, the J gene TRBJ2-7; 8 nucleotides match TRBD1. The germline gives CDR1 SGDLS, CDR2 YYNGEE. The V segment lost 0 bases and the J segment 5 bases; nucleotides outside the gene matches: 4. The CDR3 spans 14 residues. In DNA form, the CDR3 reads TGTGCCAGCAGCGTAGGACAGGGGTACCACGAGCAGTACTTC. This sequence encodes CASSVGQGYHEQYF.

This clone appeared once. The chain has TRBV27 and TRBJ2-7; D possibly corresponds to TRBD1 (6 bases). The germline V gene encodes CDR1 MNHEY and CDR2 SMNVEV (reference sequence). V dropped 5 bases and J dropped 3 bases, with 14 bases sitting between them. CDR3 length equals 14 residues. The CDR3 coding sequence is TGTGCCAGCAGTCACCTCGGGACAAACTACGAGCAGTACTTC. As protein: CASSHLGTNYEQYF.

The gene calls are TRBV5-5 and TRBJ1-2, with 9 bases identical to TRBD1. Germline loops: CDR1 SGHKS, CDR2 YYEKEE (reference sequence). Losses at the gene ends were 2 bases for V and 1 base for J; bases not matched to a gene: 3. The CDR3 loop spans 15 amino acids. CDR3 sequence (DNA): TGTGCCAGCAGCTTCCCGGACAGGGGTAACTATGGCTACACCTTC. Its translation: CASSFPDRGNYGYTF.

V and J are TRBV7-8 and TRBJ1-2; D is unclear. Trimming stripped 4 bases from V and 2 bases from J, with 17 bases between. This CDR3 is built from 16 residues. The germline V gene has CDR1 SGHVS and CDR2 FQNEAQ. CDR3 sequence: CASSSVWEAGNYGYTF. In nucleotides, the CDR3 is TGTGCCAGCAGCTCAGTATGGGAGGCTGGGAACTATGGCTACACCTTC.

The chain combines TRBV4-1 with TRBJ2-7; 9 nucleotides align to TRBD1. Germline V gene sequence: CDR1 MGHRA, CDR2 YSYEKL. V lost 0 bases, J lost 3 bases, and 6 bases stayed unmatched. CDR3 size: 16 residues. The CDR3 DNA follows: TGCGCCAGCAGCCAAGATACGGGACAGGGAAGCTACGAGCAGTACTTC. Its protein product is CASSQDTGQGSYEQYF.

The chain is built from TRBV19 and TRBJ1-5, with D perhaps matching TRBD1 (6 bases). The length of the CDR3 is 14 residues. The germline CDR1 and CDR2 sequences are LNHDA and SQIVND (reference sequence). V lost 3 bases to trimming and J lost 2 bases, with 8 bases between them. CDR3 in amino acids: CASSMPGGNQPQHF. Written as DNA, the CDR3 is TGTGCCAGTAGTATGCCAGGGGGCAATCAGCCCCAGCATTTT.

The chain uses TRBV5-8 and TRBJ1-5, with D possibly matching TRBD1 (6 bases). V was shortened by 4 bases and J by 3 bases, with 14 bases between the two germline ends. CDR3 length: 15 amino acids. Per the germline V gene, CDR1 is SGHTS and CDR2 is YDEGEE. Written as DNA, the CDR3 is TGTGCCAGCAGCCCGGGACAAACAATCAATCAGCCCCAGCATTTT. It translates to CASSPGQTINQPQHF. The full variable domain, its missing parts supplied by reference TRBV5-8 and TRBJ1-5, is EAGVTQSPTHLIKTRGQQATLRCSPISGHTSVYWYQQALGLGLQFLLWYDEGEERNRGNFPPRFSGRQFPNYSSELNVNALELEDSALYLCASSPGQTINQPQHFGDGTRLSIL.

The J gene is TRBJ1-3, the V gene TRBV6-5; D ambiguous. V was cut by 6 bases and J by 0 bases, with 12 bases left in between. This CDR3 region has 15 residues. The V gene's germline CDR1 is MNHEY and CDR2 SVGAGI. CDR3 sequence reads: CASSLPRSSGNTIYF. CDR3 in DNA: TGTGCCAGCAGCCTTCCGAGGTCCTCTGGAAACACCATATATTTT.

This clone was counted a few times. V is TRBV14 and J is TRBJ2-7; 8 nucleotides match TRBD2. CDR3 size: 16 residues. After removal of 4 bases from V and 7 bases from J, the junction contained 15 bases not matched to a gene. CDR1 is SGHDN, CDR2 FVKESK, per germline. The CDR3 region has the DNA TGTGCCAGCAGCCCTAGGACTAGCTGGGATGGTTGGGAGCAGTACTTC. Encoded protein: CASSPRTSWDGWEQYF.

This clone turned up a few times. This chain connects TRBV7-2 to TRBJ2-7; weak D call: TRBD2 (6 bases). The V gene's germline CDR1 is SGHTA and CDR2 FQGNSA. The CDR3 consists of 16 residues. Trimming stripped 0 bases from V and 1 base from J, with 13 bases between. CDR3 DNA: TGTGCCAGCAGCTTAGCTGCGGGGTGGGGATCCTACGAGCAGTACTTC. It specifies CASSLAAGWGSYEQYF.

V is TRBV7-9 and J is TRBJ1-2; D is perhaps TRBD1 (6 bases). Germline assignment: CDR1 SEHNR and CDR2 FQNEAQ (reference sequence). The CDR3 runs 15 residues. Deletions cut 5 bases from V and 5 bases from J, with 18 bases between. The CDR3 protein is CASSHDPRQEYGYTF. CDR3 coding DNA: TGTGCCAGCAGCCATGATCCGCGACAGGAGTATGGCTACACCTTC. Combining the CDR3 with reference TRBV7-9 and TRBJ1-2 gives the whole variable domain DTGVSQNPRHKITKRGQNVTFRCDPISEHNRLYWYRQTLGQGPEFLTYFQNEAQLEKSRLLSDRFSAERPKGSFSTLEIQRTEQGDSAMYLCASSHDPRQEYGYTFGSGTRLTVV.

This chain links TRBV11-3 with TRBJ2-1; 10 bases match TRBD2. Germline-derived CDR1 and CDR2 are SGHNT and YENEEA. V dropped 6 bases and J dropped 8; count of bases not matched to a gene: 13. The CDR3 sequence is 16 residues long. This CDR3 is CASRLGLAGEVDEQFF. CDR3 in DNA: TGTGCCAGCAGGCTCGGGCTAGCGGGAGAAGTTGATGAGCAGTTCTTC.

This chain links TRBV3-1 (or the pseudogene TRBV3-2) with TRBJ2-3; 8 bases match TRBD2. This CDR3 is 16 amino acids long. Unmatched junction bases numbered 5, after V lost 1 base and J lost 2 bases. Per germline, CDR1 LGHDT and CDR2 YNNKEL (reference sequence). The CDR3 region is CASSQVAGGFTDTQYF. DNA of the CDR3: TGTGCCAGCAGCCAAGTCGCGGGAGGATTCACAGATACGCAGTATTTT.

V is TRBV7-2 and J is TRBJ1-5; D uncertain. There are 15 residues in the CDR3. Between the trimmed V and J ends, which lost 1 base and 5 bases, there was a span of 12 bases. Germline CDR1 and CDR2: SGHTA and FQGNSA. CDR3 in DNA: TGTGCCAGCAGCTTAGTGACGGGTGAGGATCAGCCCCAGCATTTT. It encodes CASSLVTGEDQPQHF.

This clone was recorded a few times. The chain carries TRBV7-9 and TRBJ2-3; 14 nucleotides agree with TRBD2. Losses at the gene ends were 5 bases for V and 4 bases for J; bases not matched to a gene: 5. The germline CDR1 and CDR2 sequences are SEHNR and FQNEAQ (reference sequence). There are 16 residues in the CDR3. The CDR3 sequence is CASSRGLAGAPDTQYF. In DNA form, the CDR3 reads TGTGCCAGCAGCCGGGGACTAGCGGGAGCTCCAGATACGCAGTATTTT.

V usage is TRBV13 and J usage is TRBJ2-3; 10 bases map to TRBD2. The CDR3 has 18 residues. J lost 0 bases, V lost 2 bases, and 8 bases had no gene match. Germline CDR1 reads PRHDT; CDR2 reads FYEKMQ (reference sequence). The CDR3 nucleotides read TGTGCCAGCAGCTTAAGACTAGCGGGTTTACCTAGCACAGATACGCAGTATTTT. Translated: CASSLRLAGLPSTDTQYF.

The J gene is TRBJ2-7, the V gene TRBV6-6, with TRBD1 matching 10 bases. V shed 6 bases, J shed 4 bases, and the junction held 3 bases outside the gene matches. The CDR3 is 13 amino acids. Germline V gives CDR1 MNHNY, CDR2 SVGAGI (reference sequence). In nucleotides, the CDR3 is TGTGCCAGCAGGACAGGGGGCCGGTACGAGCAGTACTTC. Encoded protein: CASRTGGRYEQYF.

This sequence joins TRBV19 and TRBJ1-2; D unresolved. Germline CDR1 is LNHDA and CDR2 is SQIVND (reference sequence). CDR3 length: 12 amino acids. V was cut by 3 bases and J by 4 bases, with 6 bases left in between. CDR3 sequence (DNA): TGTGCCAGTAGTATGAGTGGCTATGGCTACACCTTC. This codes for CASSMSGYGYTF.

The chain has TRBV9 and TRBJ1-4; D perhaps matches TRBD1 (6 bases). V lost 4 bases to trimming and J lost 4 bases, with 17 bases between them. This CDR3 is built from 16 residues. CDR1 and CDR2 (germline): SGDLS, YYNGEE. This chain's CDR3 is CASSPPTGLGNEKLFF. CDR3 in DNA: TGTGCCAGCAGCCCCCCCACAGGGCTGGGTAATGAAAAACTGTTTTTT.

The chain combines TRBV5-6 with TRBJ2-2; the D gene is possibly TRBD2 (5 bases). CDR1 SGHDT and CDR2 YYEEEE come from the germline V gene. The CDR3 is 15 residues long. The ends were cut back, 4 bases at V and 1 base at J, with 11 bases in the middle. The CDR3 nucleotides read TGTGCCAGCAGCCGACTACTATTGAACACCGGGGAGCTGTTTTTT. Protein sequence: CASSRLLLNTGELFF.

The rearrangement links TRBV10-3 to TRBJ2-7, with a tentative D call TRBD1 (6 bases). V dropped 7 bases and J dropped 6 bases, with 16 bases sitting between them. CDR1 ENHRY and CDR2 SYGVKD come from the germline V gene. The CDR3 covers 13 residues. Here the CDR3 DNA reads TGTGCCATCATGCCCGTACAGGGCTCCGAGCAGTACTTC. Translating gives CAIMPVQGSEQYF.